This TCR beta chain was captured by sequencing in a study of shared clonotypes between healthy human individuals (dated by TCRdb to about 2020). Study-level background: Three men and two women, aged 18 to 49 years, made up the cohort. For each donor, CD4 naive and CD4 memory were each run on three plates, CD8 naive on two plates, and CD8 memory on one plate. The study deeply sequenced blood TCR repertoires of five healthy adults to estimate repertoire size and the extent of clonotype sharing between individuals. To increase sequencing depth and limit assay-specific biases, different laboratories used diverse techniques to prepare libraries and sequence TCR repertoires. Per donor, leukapheresis produced somewhere between about 0.8 and 9.5 billion PBMCs.

Donors were healthy HIV-negative adults with no recently reported acute infections or vaccinations. Every donor was a Caucasian adult living in Nashville, Tennessee, USA. CD4+ T cells were enriched by magnetic negative selection, after which naive cells were positively selected on CD45RA and the negative fraction was taken as the memory subset. After blood collection by leukapheresis, PBMCs were isolated using Ficoll-Histopaque density gradient centrifugation and then cryopreserved in the vapor phase of liquid nitrogen. Analytical flow cytometry was used to check the purity and quantity of each magnetically sorted T cell population. Genomic DNA was isolated from every sorted fraction and measured by UV absorbance on a Nanodrop 2000c. Using the deep immunoSEQ assay, TCR CDR3 regions were amplified from genomic DNA by multiplex PCR. Extracted genomic DNA from each cell subset was spread evenly across all wells of several immunoSEQ 96-well plates, with each plate serving as a replicate. For sorted subsets, roughly 0.2 ug genomic DNA, equal to 30,000 or so T cell genomes, was loaded into each replicate PCR. Purified libraries were measured with a Qubit 3.0 fluorometer, size-checked on a Bioanalyzer 2100, and measured again with the KAPA Library Quantification kit. Every immunoSEQ 96-well plate was sequenced on a dedicated single-read 150-cycle Illumina NextSeq 550 flow cell. As for the authors' bioinformatics: The immunoSEQ output contained only junctional sequences without quality scores, so filtering could not match that applied to full-length reads. Sequences were annotated with PyIR, a Python wrapper for IgBLAST v1.9, using IMGT germline references to assign V/J genes and CDR3. Reads were filtered out if the reads had weak V/J assignments (E-value above 1e-6), no CDR3, stop codons, out-of-frame junctions, or ambiguous translated residues. V3J clonotypes were defined as sequences sharing an identical inferred V gene, J gene, and CDR3 amino acid sequence. Percentage overlap between repertoires was computed as shared unique clonotypes divided by the size of the smaller repertoire. Three approaches were used to assess repertoire richness: RTK rarefaction, the Chao1 estimator, and Recon v2.1 estimates of unobserved clonotypes. Generation probabilities for all TCRbeta clonotypes obtained by the gDNA method from several donors were computed using OLGA. Entries here come from immuneACCESS through TCRdb and include only in-frame sequences with V and J called. Some clones fail to appear in such tables; in the studies checked, an unresolved V gene covers under half of the shortfall, and the cause of the remainder is unknown. V and J calls plus clone size are reproduced from that table; the DNA served to infer D and trimming. A total of about 2.4 million clones appear in this sample, more than 80% of them only once. Under 0.15% of the sample goes to the ten largest clones.

A note on this clone: What this receptor recognizes is not known. No base qualities exist here, and no much larger clone lies one base off it.

Study-level results and caveats: Because the study included only a small number of donors, the genetic and exposure-history diversity represented was limited. Compared with non-shared clonotypes, clonotypes shared by all four sorted-subset donors had higher generation probabilities. Naive subsets generally had larger estimated clonotype richness than memory subsets. Sampling was restricted to blood, and TCR repertoires in tissues likely differ from the TCR repertoires found in blood. Based on pairwise subsampling, the degree of clonotype sharing among donors was expected to be affected by sequencing depth. Across four donors, 5% to 6% of naive CD4, more than 3% of naive CD8, roughly 2.3% of memory CD4, and approximately 0.42% of memory CD8 clonotypes were shared. Rarefaction of sorted-subset datasets indicated incomplete sequencing despite the large sequencing depth.

This clonotype was obtained from a man aged 18-30 years in good health. The sequenced material came from naive CD4+ T cells sorted from blood. The cell subset or site label, as the study defines it: CD45RA+ positively selected.

The sequenced DNA is TGTGCCAGCTCACCAATGGACGAAGGTGGAAACACCATATATTTT. Its coded protein is CASSPMDEGGNTIYF. The V and J genes are TRBV18 and TRBJ1-3, with the D gene uncertain. Trimming at the junction amounts to 2 bases on V and 3 bases on J, and the germline ends lie 11 bases apart. From a lookup of the germline V gene, CDR1 and CDR2 are KGHSH and LQKENI. From its cysteine to its phenylalanine, the CDR3 spans 15 amino acids. Left in the record is the CDR3 DNA by itself, 45 bases read in frame from the first base. The CDR3 plus the reference TRBV18 and TRBJ1-3 genes for the other parts give the full variable domain: NAGVMQNPRHLVRRRGQEARLRCSPMKGHSHVYWYRQLPEEGLKFMVYLQKENIIDESGMPKERFSAEFPKEGPSILRIQQVVRGDSAAYFCASSPMDEGGNTIYFGEGSWLTVV.